Below are 23 T cell receptor beta chains sequenced from a single sample in a study of PD-1 blockade in mismatch repair-deficient tumors. These receptors have no known antigen. Measured with immunoSEQ multiplex PCR; TCRdb has only the in-frame clones, and not every one. The data show about 9,800 clones, with around 87% seen just once and around a fifth held by the top ten. As for time point: approximately 11-day in vitro stimulation with candidate neoantigen peptide 2. This sample comprised cells cultured in vitro, obtained from a patient treated with pembrolizumab. The receptors here all came from an adult with mismatch repair-deficient cancer.

V and J are TRBV19 and TRBJ2-2; 9 bases are shared with TRBD2. Germline CDR1 and CDR2: LNHDA and SQIVND (reference sequence). The CDR3 is 15 amino acids. J gave up 6 bases and V 3 bases, and 5 bases lay outside the gene matches. The CDR3 bases are TGTGCCAGTAGTATGGCGTTAGCGGGAGCCGGGGAGCTGTTTTTT. Its protein product is CASSMALAGAGELFF.

The chain couples TRBV19 to TRBJ2-7, with D unclear. Per the germline V gene, CDR1 is LNHDA and CDR2 is SQIVND (reference sequence). Trimming took 2 bases from V and 0 from J, leaving 11 bases between them. This CDR3 contains 15 residues. CDR3 DNA: TGTGCCAGTAGTATATCCCTAGTTTCCTCCTACGAGCAGTACTTC. Translating gives CASSISLVSSYEQYF. Full variable domain (missing parts from reference TRBV19 and TRBJ2-7): DGGITQSPKYLFRKEGQNVTLSCEQNLNHDAMYWYRQDPGQGLRLIYYSQIVNDFQKGDIAEGYSVSREKKESFPLTVTSAQKNPTAFYLCASSISLVSSYEQYFGPGTRLTVT.

The V and J genes are TRBV10-2 and TRBJ1-2; D is unclear. Between the trimmed V and J ends, which lost 4 bases and 0 bases, there was a span of 9 bases. Germline V CDR1 and CDR2: WSHSY, SAAADI. The CDR3 is made up of 14 amino acids. In DNA form, the CDR3 reads TGCGCCAGCAGTGGGACGGAATCTAACTATGGCTACACCTTC. Amino acids: CASSGTESNYGYTF.

The chain uses TRBV18 and TRBJ2-6, with D maybe TRBD2 (6 bases). There are 13 residues in the CDR3. V was clipped by 8 bases and J by 1 base, with 6 bases between them. Germline V gene sequence: CDR1 KGHSH, CDR2 LQKENI. The CDR3 DNA reads as TGTGCCAGCGGGGGGTCTGGGGCCAACGTCCTGACTTTC. It yields the protein CASGGSGANVLTF.

The chain combines TRBV5-4 with TRBJ2-2; D is undetermined. Deletions cut 0 bases from V and 0 bases from J, with 3 bases between. CDR1 is SGHNT and CDR2 is YYREEE in the germline V gene (reference sequence). The length of the CDR3 is 14 residues. The CDR3 sequence: CASSLGTNTGELFF. The CDR3 DNA is TGTGCCAGCAGCTTGGGCACGAACACCGGGGAGCTGTTTTTT.

Note on this clone: At one end the junction does not follow the germline gene, possibly because of a read error. The gene calls are TRBV7-7 and TRBJ2-5; 14 bases are shared with TRBD2. Germline V gives CDR1 SSHAT, CDR2 FNYEAQ (reference sequence). CDR3 length: 18 residues. CDR3 bases: TGTGCTAGCAGCTTAGGAAGGACTAGCGGGAGGTTCCAAGAGACCCAGTACTTC. Encoded protein: CASSLGRTSGRFQETQYF.

The chain recombines TRBV28 with TRBJ2-7; TRBD2 matches at 10 bases. The J segment lost 6 bases and the V segment lost 7 bases, leaving 9 bases of the junction unmatched. The V gene's germline CDR1 is MDHEN and CDR2 SYDVKM. The CDR3 covers 14 residues. CDR3 nucleotide sequence: TGTGCCAGCACCCCGGGACTAGCGACCTCCGAGCAGTACTTC. It codes for CASTPGLATSEQYF.

The chain is built from TRBV5-8 and TRBJ1-4; TRBD1 aligns across 7 bases. Per the germline V gene, CDR1 is SGHTS and CDR2 is YDEGEE. V lost 5 bases, J lost 7 bases, and 20 bases stayed unmatched. This CDR3 is 18 amino acids long. This CDR3 reads CASSPGRTLRDSAEKLFF. CDR3 sequence (DNA): TGTGCCAGCAGTCCGGGCAGGACCCTCCGGGACAGTGCTGAAAAACTGTTTTTT. Full variable domain (rest looked up from reference TRBV5-8 and TRBJ1-4): EAGVTQSPTHLIKTRGQQATLRCSPISGHTSVYWYQQALGLGLQFLLWYDEGEERNRGNFPPRFSGRQFPNYSSELNVNALELEDSALYLCASSPGRTLRDSAEKLFFGSGTQLSVL.

The J gene is TRBJ2-1, the V gene TRBV4-1; 9 bases are a match to TRBD2. Germline-derived CDR1 and CDR2 are MGHRA and YSYEKL. The CDR3 sequence is 16 residues long. The V gene end was trimmed by 4 bases and the J gene end by 1 base; junction bases not matched to a gene: 5. CDR3 bases: TGCGCCAGCAGCCCCGTCGCGGGAGGGTCCTACAATGAGCAGTTCTTC. Protein sequence: CASSPVAGGSYNEQFF.

V gene TRBV29-1 combines with J gene TRBJ2-1, with 9 bases identical to TRBD1. V shed 6 bases and J 13 bases; nucleotides not matched to a gene: 13. This CDR3 spans 13 amino acids. CDR1 SQVTM and CDR2 ANQGSEA come from the germline V gene. The DNA of the CDR3 is TGCAGCGTCGAACCTACGGGACAGGGAGGACAGTTCTTC. The encoded protein is CSVEPTGQGGQFF.

The gene calls are TRBV19 and TRBJ2-1; 11 bases fit TRBD2. This CDR3 region has 15 residues. Germline-derived CDR1 and CDR2 are LNHDA and SQIVND (reference sequence). J was trimmed by 4 bases and V by 7 bases; bases with no gene match: 6. CDR3 sequence (DNA): TGTGCCAGTAACCGCGGGACTAGCGGATACAATGAGCAGTTCTTC. This encodes CASNRGTSGYNEQFF. Combining the CDR3 with reference TRBV19 and TRBJ2-1 gives the whole variable domain DGGITQSPKYLFRKEGQNVTLSCEQNLNHDAMYWYRQDPGQGLRLIYYSQIVNDFQKGDIAEGYSVSREKKESFPLTVTSAQKNPTAFYLCASNRGTSGYNEQFFGPGTRLTVL.

The gene calls are TRBV5-3 and TRBJ2-7; TRBD2 matches 8 bases. TRBV5-3 is treated as an ORF (open reading frame) with a function not yet certain. This CDR3 is built from 16 residues. The ends lost 3 bases at V and 3 bases at J; junction bases unmatched: 11. CDR3: CARSSSPGLDHYEQYF. DNA for the CDR3: TGTGCCAGAAGCTCCAGCCCGGGACTAGATCACTACGAGCAGTACTTC.

Points on this clone: The junction and the germline gene differ at one end; a read error may be behind it. V is TRBV7-2 and J is TRBJ2-1; TRBD2 aligns across 10 bases. This CDR3 has 14 residues. CDR1 and CDR2 (germline): SGHTA, FQGNSA. DNA of the CDR3: TGTGCCAGCAGCCTAGCGGGGGATTACAATGAGCAGTTCTTC. This translates into CASSLAGDYNEQFF.

This chain uses TRBV7-3 with TRBJ2-7; 7 positions agree with TRBD1. The CDR3 extends over 14 amino acids. J lost 3 bases, V lost 5 bases, and 7 bases had no gene match. CDR1 and CDR2 from the germline V gene are SGHTA and FQGTGA. The CDR3 DNA is TGTGCCAGCAGCCCCAAGACAGGGAGCTACGAGCAGTACTTC. This codes for CASSPKTGSYEQYF.

The chain recombines TRBV29-1 with TRBJ1-1, with 7 bases matching TRBD1. The V segment lost 4 bases and the J segment 4 bases; nucleotides outside the gene matches: 6. Germline values: CDR1 SQVTM, CDR2 ANQGSEA. The CDR3 sequence is 13 residues long. CDR3 DNA: TGCAGCGTTGGCGGGACAGTTTTCACTGAAGCTTTCTTT. Translating it yields CSVGGTVFTEAFF.

This rearrangement joins TRBV28 to TRBJ1-1, with 8 bases fitting TRBD1. Germline trimming cut 6 bases from V and 0 bases from J; bases unmatched to any gene: 6. The germline CDR1 and CDR2 sequences are MDHEN and SYDVKM. This CDR3 comprises 15 residues. The CDR3 nucleotides are TGTGCCAGCAGACCAAGACAGGGGATGAACACTGAAGCTTTCTTT. Translated: CASRPRQGMNTEAFF. The complete variable domain, with remaining parts taken from reference TRBV28 and TRBJ1-1, reads DVKVTQSSRYLVKRTGEKVFLECVQDMDHENMFWYRQDPGLGLRLIYFSYDVKMKEKGDIPEGYSVSREKKERFSLILESASTNQTSMYLCASRPRQGMNTEAFFGQGTRLTVV.

The chain uses TRBV9 and TRBJ2-1; D might be TRBD1 (6 bases). Trimming cost V 4 bases and J 0 bases, with 14 bases left between them. The CDR3 runs to 16 residues. From germline, CDR1 is SGDLS and CDR2 YYNGEE. The CDR3 region has the DNA TGTGCCAGCAGCCCCCAGGGGTCTGTCTCCTACAATGAGCAGTTCTTC. Amino acids: CASSPQGSVSYNEQFF.

The gene calls are TRBV5-1 and TRBJ2-1; no clear D. The germline CDR1 and CDR2 sequences are SGHRS and YFSETQ. This CDR3 is built from 14 residues. V was trimmed by 4 bases and J by 1 base, leaving 9 bases between them. The CDR3 DNA reads as TGCGCCAGCAGCCTCGACCTATCCTACAATGAGCAGTTCTTC. It codes for CASSLDLSYNEQFF.

The chain is built from TRBV9 and TRBJ2-3; no clear D. The V end was cut by 3 bases, the J end by 3 bases, with 14 bases between. In germline, CDR1 is SGDLS, CDR2 YYNGEE. This CDR3 is built from 15 residues. The CDR3 bases are TGTGCCAGCAGCGCAACTCCCCATGGGACAGATACGCAGTATTTT. It translates to CASSATPHGTDTQYF. Supplemented by reference TRBV9 and TRBJ2-3, the full variable domain reads DSGVTQTPKHLITATGQRVTLRCSPRSGDLSVYWYQQSLDQGLQFLIQYYNGEERAKGNILERFSAQQFPDLHSELNLSSLELGDSALYFCASSATPHGTDTQYFGPGTRLTVL.

The CDR3 DNA follows: TGTGCCAGCAGTGAAGTTGACGTCTCGGCTGGGGTCCTGACTTTC. Encoded protein: CASSEVDVSAGVLTF. The J gene is TRBJ2-6, the V gene TRBV6-1, with D uncertain. Germline V gene data show CDR1 as MNHNS and CDR2 as SASEGT. This CDR3 has 15 amino acids. V was pared by 1 base and J by 13 bases, with 17 bases between.

The chain joins TRBV20-1 to TRBJ1-2, with unresolved D. With 6 bases removed from V and 8 bases from J, the gap between germline ends came to 13 bases. Germline CDR1 is DFQATT and CDR2 is SNEGSKA (reference sequence). This CDR3 has 11 residues. CDR3 loop: CSANRASGYTF. DNA for the CDR3: TGCAGTGCAAACCGGGCCTCGGGCTACACCTTC.

The genes are TRBV5-1 and TRBJ2-5, with D hard to call. Germline CDR1 is SGHRS and CDR2 is YFSETQ. V lost 0 bases and J lost 5, with 8 bases in between. The CDR3 covers 13 residues. CDR3 in amino acids: CASSLAGRETQYF. In DNA, the CDR3 is TGCGCCAGCAGCTTGGCTGGTAGGGAGACCCAGTACTTC.

This chain uses TRBV7-3 with TRBJ2-2; D not certain. In germline, CDR1 is SGHTA, CDR2 FQGTGA. The CDR3 is 12 residues long. V was clipped by 5 bases and J by 2 bases, with 3 bases between them. DNA for the CDR3: TGTGCCAGCAGCCTAAACACCGGGGAGCTGTTTTTT. Translation gives CASSLNTGELFF.